The 3 T cell receptor beta chains reported below all come from one sample, sequenced in a study of blood T cell repertoires in COVID-19 (dated by TCRdb to between 2020 and 2021). The library was generated by the immunoSEQ multiplex PCR assay. What TCRdb holds here is the immuneACCESS table cut down to in-frame rearrangements. Part of the clones is not present; checked against another copy, under half of the missing clones reflect an unresolved V gene, and the others are unexplained. Counted in this sample were around 15,000 clones; 65% to 85% of them appeared once. The top ten clonotypes cover about 15% of the sample. The sequenced sample was peripheral blood. These receptors all stem from a human donor in a cohort sampled during active COVID-19.

This chain joins TRBV3-1 (or the pseudogene TRBV3-2) and TRBJ1-2; TRBD1 agrees at 8 bases. The CDR3 totals 15 residues. The germline gives CDR1 LGHDT, CDR2 YNNKEL (reference sequence). The V and J ends lost 4 bases and 4 bases, in that order; junction bases with no gene match: 8. The CDR3 DNA reads as TGTGCCAGCAGCCTTGGGGCAGGGGGCGTCTATGGCTACACCTTC. Protein sequence: CASSLGAGGVYGYTF.

J is TRBJ2-1 and V is TRBV7-3; 7 bases are shared with TRBD1. Trimming cost V 2 bases and J 8 bases; bases outside gene matches: 3. Germline-derived CDR1 and CDR2 are SGHTA and FQGTGA. The CDR3 consists of 13 residues. The DNA for the CDR3 is TGTGCCAGCAGCTTACTAGGGGGCGATGAGCAGTTCTTC. Translating it yields CASSLLGGDEQFF.

This clone was seen once. The DNA for the CDR3 is TGTGCCAGCAGTTCCGGGTCTCCTACCGAGCAGTACTTC. The encoded protein is CASSSGSPTEQYF. The V and J genes are TRBV27 and TRBJ2-7; no clear D. This CDR3 is built from 13 residues. Germline V lookup: CDR1 MNHEY, CDR2 SMNVEV (reference sequence). With 4 bases removed from V and 6 bases from J, the gap between germline ends came to 13 bases.